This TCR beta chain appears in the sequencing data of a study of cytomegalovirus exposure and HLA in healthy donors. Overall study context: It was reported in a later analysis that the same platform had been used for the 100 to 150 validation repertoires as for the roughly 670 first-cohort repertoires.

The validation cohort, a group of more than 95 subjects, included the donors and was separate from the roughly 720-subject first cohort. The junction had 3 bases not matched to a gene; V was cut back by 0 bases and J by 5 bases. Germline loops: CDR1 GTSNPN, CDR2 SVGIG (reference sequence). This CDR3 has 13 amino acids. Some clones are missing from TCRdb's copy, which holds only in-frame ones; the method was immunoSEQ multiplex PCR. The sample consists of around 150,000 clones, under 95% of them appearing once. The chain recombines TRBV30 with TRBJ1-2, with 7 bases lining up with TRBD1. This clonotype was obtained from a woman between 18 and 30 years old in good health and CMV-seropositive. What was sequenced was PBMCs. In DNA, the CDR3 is TGTGCCTGGAGTGTAGGGGGCCGATATGGCTACACCTTC. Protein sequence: CAWSVGGRYGYTF.